These T cell receptor beta chains were read from a single sample in a study of beta chain features in type 1 diabetes. This table comes from immunoSEQ multiplex PCR, and its TCRdb copy is limited to in-frame clones, with some not included. The sample yields approximately 330,000 clones, 9.5% to 12% seen once. Sequencing used naive CD4+ T cells from blood. Receptors were obtained from a woman in her 30s in good health. Each CDR3 is given with its conserved first and last residue. The order of the fields is clone size, V gene, J gene, D gene, CDR3 protein, CDR3 DNA. The D gene is left open where the match is weak. A clone size is listed for some rows: how often the clone was seen (once, few, many), or a class if it is expanded.

clone_size: few
v_call: TRBV7-2
j_call: TRBJ2-5
d_call: .
cdr3_aa: CASSFEIQETQYF
cdr3_nt: TGTGCCAGCAGCTTCGAGATTCAAGAGACCCAGTACTTC

clone_size: .
v_call: TRBV4-3
j_call: TRBJ2-6
d_call: .
cdr3_aa: CASSQDLRPGVQSGANVLTF
cdr3_nt: TGCGCCAGCAGCCAAGACTTACGCCCCGGGGTTCAGTCTGGGGCCAACGTCCTGACTTTC

clone_size: few
v_call: TRBV11-1
j_call: TRBJ2-3
d_call: .
cdr3_aa: CASSTWTYTDTQYF
cdr3_nt: TGTGCCAGCAGCACTTGGACTTACACAGATACGCAGTATTTT

clone_size: few
v_call: TRBV30
j_call: TRBJ1-2
d_call: TRBD1
cdr3_aa: CAWSSWTGGYGYTF
cdr3_nt: TGTGCCTGGAGCTCCTGGACAGGGGGCTATGGCTACACCTTC

clone_size: few
v_call: TRBV29-1
j_call: TRBJ2-7
d_call: .
cdr3_aa: CSAARDIFNEQYF
cdr3_nt: TGCAGCGCTGCCCGGGACATATTTAACGAGCAGTACTTC

clone_size: few
v_call: TRBV5-1
j_call: TRBJ1-2
d_call: .
cdr3_aa: CASSETLGRQNNYGYTF
cdr3_nt: TGCGCCAGCAGCGAGACCTTGGGCAGACAGAATAACTATGGCTACACCTTC

clone_size: .
v_call: TRBV10-3
j_call: TRBJ2-7
d_call: .
cdr3_aa: CAISESISGYEQYF
cdr3_nt: TGTGCCATCAGTGAGTCGATTTCGGGATACGAGCAGTACTTC

clone_size: few
v_call: TRBV7-2
j_call: TRBJ2-1
d_call: .
cdr3_aa: CASSLGGGASYNEQFF
cdr3_nt: TGTGCCAGCAGCTTAGGGGGAGGCGCGTCCTACAATGAGCAGTTCTTC

clone_size: .
v_call: TRBV21-1
j_call: TRBJ2-1
d_call: .
cdr3_aa: CASSKGLINNEQFF
cdr3_nt: TGTGCCAGCAGCAAAGGTTTAATAAACAATGAGCAGTTCTTC

clone_size: .
v_call: TRBV6-5
j_call: TRBJ2-1
d_call: .
cdr3_aa: CASSSAPGQSYNEQFF
cdr3_nt: TGTGCCAGCAGTTCGGCTCCGGGTCAGTCCTACAATGAGCAGTTCTTC

clone_size: .
v_call: TRBV4-3
j_call: TRBJ2-5
d_call: TRBD2
cdr3_aa: CASSQEASGSSETQYF
cdr3_nt: TGCGCCAGCAGCCAAGAAGCTAGCGGGAGCTCGGAGACCCAGTACTTC

clone_size: few
v_call: TRBV15
j_call: TRBJ2-7
d_call: TRBD2
cdr3_aa: CATSRGYSSGKHEQYF
cdr3_nt: TGTGCCACCAGCAGAGGCTATTCTAGCGGGAAACACGAGCAGTACTTC

clone_size: few
v_call: TRBV19
j_call: TRBJ2-5
d_call: .
cdr3_aa: CASSITGHWETQYF
cdr3_nt: TGTGCCAGTAGTATAACGGGACATTGGGAGACCCAGTACTTC

clone_size: few
v_call: TRBV25-1
j_call: TRBJ1-2
d_call: .
cdr3_aa: CASSESGRDGYTF
cdr3_nt: TGTGCCAGCAGTGAGTCAGGGAGGGATGGCTACACCTTC

clone_size: few
v_call: TRBV28
j_call: TRBJ1-1
d_call: .
cdr3_aa: CASSLPDTEAFF
cdr3_nt: TGTGCCAGCAGTTTACCGGACACTGAAGCTTTCTTT

clone_size: .
v_call: TRBV6-5
j_call: TRBJ2-2
d_call: TRBD1
cdr3_aa: CASTPDRDRGELFF
cdr3_nt: TGTGCCAGCACCCCCGACAGGGATCGCGGGGAGCTGTTTTTT

clone_size: .
v_call: TRBV7-2
j_call: TRBJ2-3
d_call: TRBD2
cdr3_aa: CASSLREGSTDTQYF
cdr3_nt: TGTGCCAGCAGCTTGCGGGAGGGAAGCACAGATACGCAGTATTTT

clone_size: .
v_call: TRBV25-1
j_call: TRBJ2-7
d_call: TRBD1
cdr3_aa: CASSELGSGTGGYEQYF
cdr3_nt: TGTGCCAGCAGTGAATTGGGGAGCGGGACAGGGGGCTACGAGCAGTACTTC

clone_size: .
v_call: TRBV5-6
j_call: TRBJ2-7
d_call: .
cdr3_aa: CASSPAGGFLYEQYF
cdr3_nt: TGTGCCAGCAGCCCTGCCGGAGGGTTCCTATACGAGCAGTACTTC

clone_size: .
v_call: TRBV7-3
j_call: TRBJ2-5
d_call: TRBD1
cdr3_aa: CASSLSPGTGRETQYF
cdr3_nt: TGTGCCAGCAGCTTATCCCCCGGGACAGGGCGAGAGACCCAGTACTTC

clone_size: few
v_call: TRBV7-6
j_call: TRBJ2-3
d_call: TRBD2
cdr3_aa: CASSLGPAGGADTQYF
cdr3_nt: TGTGCCAGCAGCTTAGGTCCAGCGGGAGGAGCAGATACGCAGTATTTT

clone_size: few
v_call: TRBV6-4
j_call: TRBJ2-7
d_call: .
cdr3_aa: CASRVTSSEQYF
cdr3_nt: TGTGCCAGCAGGGTCACTAGTTCCGAGCAGTACTTC

clone_size: .
v_call: TRBV4-2
j_call: TRBJ1-1
d_call: TRBD1
cdr3_aa: CASSQDWAGGEGKTEAFF
cdr3_nt: TGTGCCAGCAGCCAAGATTGGGCAGGGGGCGAAGGTAAAACTGAAGCTTTCTTT

clone_size: .
v_call: TRBV18
j_call: TRBJ2-1
d_call: TRBD2
cdr3_aa: CASSPFSLREDGSGSGEQFF
cdr3_nt: TGTGCCAGCTCACCCTTCTCCTTGAGAGAGGATGGTAGCGGGAGTGGGGAGCAGTTCTTC

clone_size: few
v_call: TRBV19
j_call: TRBJ2-4
d_call: TRBD2
cdr3_aa: CASSVRTSEGAKNIQYF
cdr3_nt: TGTGCCAGTAGTGTCCGGACTAGCGAAGGAGCCAAAAACATTCAGTACTTC

clone_size: few
v_call: TRBV6-5
j_call: TRBJ2-3
d_call: TRBD1
cdr3_aa: CASSRDRVADTQYF
cdr3_nt: TGTGCCAGCAGCCGAGACAGGGTGGCAGATACGCAGTATTTT

clone_size: few
v_call: TRBV9
j_call: TRBJ2-5
d_call: .
cdr3_aa: CASSSALTSKETQYF
cdr3_nt: TGTGCCAGCAGCTCGGCCCTGACTAGTAAAGAGACCCAGTACTTC

clone_size: few
v_call: TRBV7-8
j_call: TRBJ2-1
d_call: TRBD2
cdr3_aa: CASSLPGLRRYNEQFF
cdr3_nt: TGTGCCAGCAGCCTACCGGGACTACGAAGATACAATGAGCAGTTCTTC

clone_size: .
v_call: TRBV5-4
j_call: TRBJ2-1
d_call: TRBD1
cdr3_aa: CASSLKDRGQFF
cdr3_nt: TGTGCCAGCAGCTTGAAAGACAGGGGACAGTTCTTC

clone_size: .
v_call: TRBV19
j_call: TRBJ2-1
d_call: TRBD1
cdr3_aa: CASSLEWTGVYNEQFF
cdr3_nt: TGTGCCAGTAGTTTAGAGTGGACAGGCGTATACAATGAGCAGTTCTTC

clone_size: .
v_call: TRBV6-5
j_call: TRBJ2-3
d_call: .
cdr3_aa: CASSYRNSGRRDTQYF
cdr3_nt: TGTGCCAGCAGTTACCGCAATTCAGGGCGTCGGGATACGCAGTATTTT

clone_size: few
v_call: TRBV10-3
j_call: TRBJ2-7
d_call: TRBD1
cdr3_aa: CAISAQGVEQYF
cdr3_nt: TGTGCCATCAGTGCACAGGGGGTCGAGCAGTACTTC

clone_size: .
v_call: TRBV5-1
j_call: TRBJ2-3
d_call: TRBD2
cdr3_aa: CASSLGASGRTDTQYF
cdr3_nt: TGCGCCAGCAGCTTGGGCGCTAGCGGGAGGACAGATACGCAGTATTTT

clone_size: .
v_call: TRBV4-3
j_call: TRBJ2-7
d_call: .
cdr3_aa: CASSQGLGGRAYEQYF
cdr3_nt: TGCGCCAGCAGCCAAGGGCTTGGGGGCAGGGCCTACGAGCAGTACTTC

clone_size: few
v_call: TRBV6-5
j_call: TRBJ2-7
d_call: TRBD1
cdr3_aa: CASRQNRDSYEQYF
cdr3_nt: TGTGCCAGCAGGCAAAACCGGGACAGCTACGAGCAGTACTTC

clone_size: few
v_call: TRBV28
j_call: TRBJ2-3
d_call: TRBD2
cdr3_aa: CASSFWAGGTDTQYF
cdr3_nt: TGTGCCAGCAGTTTTTGGGCGGGAGGCACAGATACGCAGTATTTT

clone_size: few
v_call: TRBV29-1
j_call: TRBJ2-5
d_call: .
cdr3_aa: CSVERVGWQGGFRETQYF
cdr3_nt: TGCAGCGTTGAAAGAGTGGGATGGCAGGGCGGTTTCCGAGAGACCCAGTACTTC

clone_size: .
v_call: TRBV27
j_call: TRBJ2-5
d_call: .
cdr3_aa: CASSFDGRGRWETQYF
cdr3_nt: TGTGCCAGCAGTTTCGACGGGCGGGGACGGTGGGAGACCCAGTACTTC

clone_size: .
v_call: TRBV6-5
j_call: TRBJ2-3
d_call: .
cdr3_aa: CASSDRFTDTQYF
cdr3_nt: TGTGCCAGCAGTGACAGGTTCACAGATACGCAGTATTTT

clone_size: .
v_call: TRBV7-2
j_call: TRBJ2-7
d_call: .
cdr3_aa: CASSLSGWYEQYF
cdr3_nt: TGTGCCAGCAGCTTATCGGGGTGGTACGAGCAGTACTTC

clone_size: .
v_call: TRBV5-1
j_call: TRBJ1-2
d_call: TRBD1
cdr3_aa: CASSYDRGDYGYTF
cdr3_nt: TGCGCCAGCAGCTACGACAGGGGAGACTATGGCTACACCTTC

clone_size: few
v_call: TRBV5-4
j_call: TRBJ2-2
d_call: TRBD2
cdr3_aa: CASSLSSGSGTGELFF
cdr3_nt: TGTGCCAGCAGCTTGAGTAGCGGGAGCGGAACCGGGGAGCTGTTTTTT

clone_size: few
v_call: TRBV9
j_call: TRBJ1-2
d_call: .
cdr3_aa: CASSAEGVFRYGYTF
cdr3_nt: TGTGCCAGCAGCGCCGAGGGGGTCTTTCGATATGGCTACACCTTC

clone_size: .
v_call: TRBV15
j_call: TRBJ2-5
d_call: TRBD2
cdr3_aa: CATSRDWGVAGAFQETQYF
cdr3_nt: TGTGCCACCAGCAGAGATTGGGGGGTAGCGGGAGCTTTCCAAGAGACCCAGTACTTC

clone_size: few
v_call: TRBV28
j_call: TRBJ2-3
d_call: .
cdr3_aa: CASSTSGTIPTDTQYF
cdr3_nt: TGTGCCAGCAGTACCTCCGGGACAATTCCCACAGATACGCAGTATTTT

clone_size: .
v_call: TRBV30
j_call: TRBJ1-5
d_call: TRBD1
cdr3_aa: CAWSGDRGGGQPQHF
cdr3_nt: TGTGCCTGGAGTGGGGACAGGGGAGGCGGTCAGCCCCAGCATTTT

clone_size: few
v_call: TRBV28
j_call: TRBJ2-1
d_call: TRBD2
cdr3_aa: CASRGAGGPGNEQFF
cdr3_nt: TGTGCCAGCAGAGGGGCGGGAGGGCCGGGGAATGAGCAGTTCTTC

clone_size: few
v_call: TRBV4-2
j_call: TRBJ2-7
d_call: TRBD1
cdr3_aa: CASSQAGRDSSYEQYF
cdr3_nt: TGTGCCAGCAGCCAAGCGGGCCGGGACAGCTCCTACGAGCAGTACTTC

clone_size: few
v_call: TRBV18
j_call: TRBJ2-7
d_call: .
cdr3_aa: CASSQGTLYEQYF
cdr3_nt: TGTGCCAGCTCACAGGGGACTCTCTACGAGCAGTACTTC

clone_size: .
v_call: TRBV19
j_call: TRBJ1-1
d_call: .
cdr3_aa: CASSIEDSLGTEAFF
cdr3_nt: TGTGCCAGTAGTATAGAGGACAGCTTGGGGACTGAAGCTTTCTTT

clone_size: .
v_call: TRBV5-1
j_call: TRBJ2-7
d_call: TRBD1
cdr3_aa: CASSSGTGSSYEQYF
cdr3_nt: TGCGCCAGCAGCTCGGGGACAGGGAGCTCCTACGAGCAGTACTTC

clone_size: .
v_call: TRBV29-1
j_call: TRBJ1-2
d_call: .
cdr3_aa: CSVAPQGSSGYTF
cdr3_nt: TGCAGCGTCGCCCCTCAGGGATCAAGTGGCTACACCTTC

clone_size: .
v_call: TRBV2
j_call: TRBJ2-1
d_call: TRBD2
cdr3_aa: CASSWSGSSYNEQFF
cdr3_nt: TGTGCCAGCAGTTGGAGCGGGAGCTCCTACAATGAGCAGTTCTTC

clone_size: .
v_call: TRBV7-7
j_call: TRBJ2-5
d_call: TRBD1
cdr3_aa: CASSPRTGMEETQYF
cdr3_nt: TGTGCTAGCAGCCCCAGGACAGGGATGGAAGAGACCCAGTACTTC

clone_size: .
v_call: TRBV9
j_call: TRBJ2-5
d_call: TRBD2
cdr3_aa: CASSGTSGQETQYF
cdr3_nt: TGTGCCAGCAGCGGAACTAGCGGACAAGAGACCCAGTACTTC

clone_size: few
v_call: TRBV7-2
j_call: TRBJ2-5
d_call: .
cdr3_aa: CASSLGGSLETQYF
cdr3_nt: TGTGCCAGCAGCTTAGGAGGGAGTCTAGAGACCCAGTACTTC

clone_size: few
v_call: TRBV18
j_call: TRBJ2-1
d_call: TRBD2
cdr3_aa: CASSPPSGGAYNEQFF
cdr3_nt: TGTGCCAGCTCACCACCGTCGGGAGGAGCCTACAATGAGCAGTTCTTC